Shown below are 12 T cell receptor beta chains from a single sample sequenced in a study of blood T cell repertoires in COVID-19. Measured with immunoSEQ multiplex PCR; TCRdb has only the in-frame clones, and not every one. The sample includes roughly 250,000 clones, 85% to 90% seen only once; the top ten take 1.6%. Sequenced: PBMCs or T cells enriched from blood (not recorded which). The receptors originated from a woman aged 50 to 60 who had recovered from COVID-19.

The chain uses TRBV10-3 and TRBJ2-1; 7 nucleotides align to TRBD2. The CDR3 is made up of 16 amino acids. The germline CDR1 and CDR2 sequences are ENHRY and SYGVKD. V gave up 2 bases and J gave up 5 bases; unmatched junction bases: 9. The CDR3 region has the DNA TGTGCCATCAGTGAGAGTAAGAGACTAGCAAACAATGAGCAGTTCTTC. Translated: CAISESKRLANNEQFF.

This clone was observed once. The rearrangement joins TRBV7-3 to TRBJ2-1; a weak D match, TRBD1 (6 bases). Germline V lookup: CDR1 SGHTA, CDR2 FQGTGA. The CDR3 covers 12 residues. Trimming removed 5 bases at V and 9 bases at J, with 11 bases between. The CDR3 nucleotides are TGTGCCAGCAGCGACAACAGGGCTGAGCAGTTCTTC. Its protein is CASSDNRAEQFF.

The chain links TRBV6-5 to TRBJ2-6, with D uncertain. The ends were cut back, 0 bases at V and 7 bases at J, with 4 bases in the middle. This CDR3 spans 13 amino acids. In germline, CDR1 is MNHEY, CDR2 SVGAGI. CDR3 loop: CASSYSTANVLTF. The CDR3 DNA follows: TGTGCCAGCAGTTACTCGACAGCCAACGTCCTGACTTTC.

The CDR3 region is CASSPGTGDDQPQHF. DNA for the CDR3: TGTGCCAGCTCACCCGGGACAGGGGACGATCAGCCCCAGCATTTT. The J gene is TRBJ1-5, the V gene TRBV18; TRBD1 aligns across 10 bases. The CDR3 sequence is 15 residues long. The V segment lost 3 bases and the J segment 5 bases; nucleotides outside the gene matches: 4. Germline assignment: CDR1 KGHSH and CDR2 LQKENI.

The chain carries TRBV2 and TRBJ2-3; 7 bases map to TRBD2. CDR3 length equals 14 residues. Germline V lookup: CDR1 SNHLY, CDR2 FYNNEI. Trimming removed 8 bases from V and 0 bases from J; junction bases left unmatched: 5. The CDR3 DNA sequence: TGTGCCAGCGTGCGACTAGCTAGCACAGATACGCAGTATTTT. As protein: CASVRLASTDTQYF.

The chain has TRBV7-2 and TRBJ2-5; 12 nucleotides line up with TRBD2. V lost 5 bases to trimming and J lost 6 bases; unmatched junction nucleotides: 10. CDR3 length: 16 amino acids. Germline assignment: CDR1 SGHTA and CDR2 FQGNSA. CDR3 residues: CASSPRGLAGPKTQYF. The CDR3, as DNA: TGTGCCAGCAGCCCGCGGGGACTAGCGGGTCCGAAGACCCAGTACTTC.

The chain uses TRBV4-2 and TRBJ2-7, with a tentative D call TRBD1 (5 bases). The V gene's germline CDR1 is LGHNA and CDR2 YNFKEQ. The V end was cut by 2 bases, the J end by 4 bases, with 9 bases between. The CDR3 spans 13 residues. The CDR3 DNA is TGTGCCAGCAGCCAAACGACAGCTTACGAGCAGTACTTC. Protein product: CASSQTTAYEQYF.

This chain links TRBV30 with TRBJ2-5, with 8 positions matching TRBD2. V lost 4 bases to trimming and J lost 4 bases; unmatched junction nucleotides: 14. The CDR3 contains 16 residues. CDR1 is GTSNPN, CDR2 SVGIG, per germline (reference sequence). The CDR3 region is CAWIVGRAGVVETQYF. The CDR3 nucleotides read TGTGCCTGGATAGTCGGGAGGGCCGGTGTAGTAGAGACCCAGTACTTC.

V is TRBV27 and J is TRBJ2-2; 11 bases are a match to TRBD1. In germline, CDR1 is MNHEY, CDR2 SMNVEV (reference sequence). The CDR3 consists of 16 residues. With 8 bases clipped from V and 3 bases from J, the junction kept 8 bases outside the gene matches. This CDR3 reads CASCTGTGGYTGELFF. The CDR3 coding sequence is TGTGCCAGCTGTACCGGGACAGGGGGTTACACCGGGGAGCTGTTTTTT.

The chain combines TRBV11-3 with TRBJ2-7, with 7 bases fitting TRBD1. Germline V gene data show CDR1 as SGHNT and CDR2 as YENEEA. The ends lost 5 bases at V and 6 bases at J; junction bases unmatched: 10. This CDR3 region has 14 residues. CDR3 sequence (DNA): TGTGCCAGCAGCCGGGACAGCAGCTCTCTCGAGCAGTACTTC. Translated, it gives CASSRDSSSLEQYF.

This rearrangement joins TRBV28 to TRBJ2-7; D gene unclear. The CDR3 spans 12 residues. V was pared by 4 bases and J by 4 bases, with 8 bases between. Germline loops: CDR1 MDHEN, CDR2 SYDVKM. The CDR3 loop is CASSYTEYEQYF. The CDR3 nucleotides are TGTGCCAGCAGTTATACTGAGTACGAGCAGTACTTC.

The rearrangement joins TRBV6-5 to TRBJ2-7; 7 nucleotides agree with TRBD1. CDR1 and CDR2 from the germline V gene are MNHEY and SVGAGI. V gave up 10 bases and J gave up 1 base; unmatched junction bases: 7. There are 13 residues in the CDR3. The chain's CDR3 is CATERQGSYEQYF. CDR3 DNA sequence: TGTGCCACCGAACGACAGGGTTCCTACGAGCAGTACTTC.